The entry below describes one T cell receptor (beta chain). Its antigen is unidentified. The whole isolated RNA underwent reverse transcription, so sequencing captured expressed TCRB transcripts. Here immunoSEQ multiplex PCR was the method, and the copy in TCRdb shows in-frame clones only, minus some. The top ten hold roughly 0.015% of the sample, which has fewer than 350,000 clones, approximately 15% seen once. The entry originates in a study of beta chain features in type 1 diabetes. For the study at large: The patients were much like the healthy donors in age, gender and cell yields. Study-wide results and caveats: Shortening that was moderate but significant affected the TCRB CDR3s of Type 1 diabetes patients in all four CD4+ subsets.

The sequence was collected from a man between 18 and 29 years old with type 1 diabetes. The sequencing sample was made of naive CD4+ T cells from blood.

CDR3 residues: CASRHERLAGTDTQYF. In DNA, the CDR3 is TGTGCCAGCAGACATGAACGACTAGCGGGCACAGATACGCAGTATTTT. The chain links TRBV28 to TRBJ2-3; 9 bases fit TRBD2. Trimming at V came to 6 bases and at J to 1 base, leaving 8 bases not matched to a gene. Germline assignment: CDR1 MDHEN and CDR2 SYDVKM. The CDR3 runs to 16 residues.